Following are 12 T cell receptor beta chains from one sample sequenced in a study of blood T cell repertoires in COVID-19. The protocol was immunoSEQ multiplex PCR, while the TCRdb copy is restricted to in-frame clones and leaves out a portion. The sample lists approximately 200,000 clones; 70% to 80% were seen once. The sample taken for sequencing was peripheral blood. Every receptor here comes from a woman aged 50 to 60 with acute or convalescent COVID-19.

This clone was recorded only once. The gene calls are TRBV19 and TRBJ1-1; no clear D gene. CDR1 LNHDA and CDR2 SQIVND come from the germline V gene (reference sequence). Trimming left V 3 bases short and J 1 base short, with 9 bases between. The CDR3 consists of 14 residues. In DNA, the CDR3 is TGTGCCAGTAGTATCCGTACAGCGAACACTGAAGCTTTCTTT. This sequence encodes CASSIRTANTEAFF.

The chain employs TRBV19 and TRBJ2-1, with 8 bases identical to TRBD2. Germline V CDR1 and CDR2: LNHDA, SQIVND (reference sequence). V lost 5 bases to trimming and J lost 9 bases; unmatched junction nucleotides: 6. The CDR3 has 13 residues. CDR3 DNA sequence: TGTGCCAGTAGTCCGTCGGGGGGGAGTGAGCAGTTCTTC. Translation gives CASSPSGGSEQFF. Combining the CDR3 with reference TRBV19 and TRBJ2-1 gives the whole variable domain DGGITQSPKYLFRKEGQNVTLSCEQNLNHDAMYWYRQDPGQGLRLIYYSQIVNDFQKGDIAEGYSVSREKKESFPLTVTSAQKNPTAFYLCASSPSGGSEQFFGPGTRLTVL.

This clone was picked up a small number of times. The CDR3 DNA reads as TGTGCCAGCTCGCGAGGGGGACAGGGGCTGGCGGATACGCAGTATTTT. Protein: CASSRGGQGLADTQYF. This sequence joins TRBV18 and TRBJ2-3, with 10 bases lining up with TRBD1. CDR3 length equals 16 residues. Germline CDR1 and CDR2: KGHSH and LQKENI. Unmatched junction bases numbered 12, after V lost 6 bases and J lost 6 bases.

CDR3 loop: CASSAGLAGGASSYNEQFF. The CDR3 DNA follows: TGTGCCAGCAGTGCGGGACTAGCGGGGGGTGCCAGCTCCTACAATGAGCAGTTCTTC. The chain carries TRBV6-1 and TRBJ2-1, with 15 nucleotides matching TRBD2. CDR3 length: 19 amino acids. V trimming: 4 bases; J trimming: 0 bases; junction bases outside the gene matches: 7. The germline V gene has CDR1 MNHNS and CDR2 SASEGT.

V is TRBV5-4 and J is TRBJ2-7, with 7 bases matching TRBD2. In germline, CDR1 is SGHNT, CDR2 YYREEE (reference sequence). CDR3 length: 14 residues. With V trimmed by 0 bases and J by 2 bases, 2 bases remained unmatched. CDR3 region: CASSLGGGPYEQYF. DNA of the CDR3: TGTGCCAGCAGCTTGGGCGGGGGACCCTACGAGCAGTACTTC.

The chain has TRBV9 and TRBJ2-1; D gene unclear. The length of the CDR3 is 15 residues. The V gene lost 0 bases and the J gene lost 4 bases, with 11 bases spanning the gap. Germline lookup yields CDR1 SGDLS and CDR2 YYNGEE. The CDR3 here is CASSVGHRRYNEQFF. The CDR3 DNA reads TGTGCCAGCAGCGTAGGACACAGAAGATACAATGAGCAGTTCTTC.

The chain joins TRBV30 to TRBJ1-5; the D is unclear. Germline loops: CDR1 GTSNPN, CDR2 SVGIG (reference sequence). The V end lost 7 bases, the J end lost 6 bases, and 22 bases lay between the germline ends. There are 15 residues in the CDR3. Here the CDR3 DNA reads TGTGCCTACGCGGCAGTTGGAGGTTTGGGTCAGCCCCAGCATTTT. Residues: CAYAAVGGLGQPQHF.

The chain joins TRBV5-5 to TRBJ2-4; no firm D call. Trimming pared 0 bases from V and 4 bases from J, leaving 11 bases between. CDR3 length: 15 residues. CDR1 is SGHKS and CDR2 is YYEKEE in the germline V gene (reference sequence). The CDR3 spells CASSLAATQKNIQYF. In nucleotides, the CDR3 is TGTGCCAGCAGCTTGGCAGCGACTCAGAAAAACATTCAGTACTTC.

This chain connects TRBV27 to TRBJ1-1, with 8 bases aligning to TRBD1. The CDR3 sequence is 14 residues long. CDR1 is MNHEY, CDR2 SMNVEV, per germline (reference sequence). With V trimmed by 6 bases and J by 7 bases, 10 bases remained unmatched. CDR3 sequence reads: CASSARQGAGEAFF. As DNA, the CDR3 is TGTGCCAGCAGCGCCCGTCAGGGGGCTGGTGAAGCTTTCTTT.

The V and J genes are TRBV6-2 or TRBV6-3 and TRBJ1-5; D gene ambiguous. The CDR3 length is 12 residues. CDR1 is MNHEY, CDR2 SVGEGT, per germline. V was clipped by 5 bases and J by 5 bases, with 7 bases between them. In DNA form, the CDR3 reads TGTGCCAGCAGTGAGGTATATCAGCCCCAGCATTTT. Its protein product is CASSEVYQPQHF.

CDR3 nucleotides: TGTGCCAGCAGCTCTCAGGGGATGGCTAATGAAAAACTGTTTTTT. It translates to CASSSQGMANEKLFF. The J gene is TRBJ1-4, the V gene TRBV5-4; tentative D call: TRBD1 (6 bases). The CDR3 runs to 15 residues. Germline V gene lookup returns CDR1 SGHNT and CDR2 YYREEE (reference sequence). Trimming removed 3 bases at V and 3 bases at J, with 12 bases between.

This clone was detected once. The V and J genes are TRBV9 and TRBJ1-6, with D possibly matching TRBD1 (5 bases). Germline V gene data show CDR1 as SGDLS and CDR2 as YYNGEE. There are 17 residues in the CDR3. V dropped 3 bases and J dropped 0 bases, with 13 bases sitting between them. CDR3 in DNA: TGTGCCAGCAGCGCAAGGGGTACGGGCTCCTATAATTCACCCCTCCACTTT. Residues: CASSARGTGSYNSPLHF.